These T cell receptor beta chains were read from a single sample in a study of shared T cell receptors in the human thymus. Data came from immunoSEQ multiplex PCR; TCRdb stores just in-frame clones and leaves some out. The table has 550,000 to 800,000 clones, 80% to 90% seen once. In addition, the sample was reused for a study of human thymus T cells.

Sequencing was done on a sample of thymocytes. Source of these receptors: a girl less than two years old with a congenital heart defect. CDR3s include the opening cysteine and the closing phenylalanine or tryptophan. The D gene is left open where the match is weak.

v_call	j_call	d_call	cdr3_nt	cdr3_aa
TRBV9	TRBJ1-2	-	TGTGCCAGCAGCCCCTACCGACAGACCATCTATGGCTACACCTTC	CASSPYRQTIYGYTF
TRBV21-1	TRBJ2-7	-	TGTGCCAGCAGCATGCCGGGACTAGCCTCCGACGAGCAGTACTTC	CASSMPGLASDEQYF
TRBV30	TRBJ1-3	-	TGTGCCTGGAGGGCGGACAGTTTCTTTGGAAACACCATATATTTT	CAWRADSFFGNTIYF
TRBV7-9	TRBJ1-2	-	TGTGCCAGCAGTTTGGGGCCAGCCCGGAACCGCTACCGAAATTATGGCTACACCTTC	CASSLGPARNRYRNYGYTF
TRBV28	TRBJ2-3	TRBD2	TGTGCCAGCAGTCCCTCCGGGGGGGGACATACACGCACAGATACGCAGTATTTT	CASSPSGGGHTRTDTQYF
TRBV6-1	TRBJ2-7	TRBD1	TGTGCCAGCAGCGCCGGGACAGGGGTCCACGAGCAGTACTTC	CASSAGTGVHEQYF
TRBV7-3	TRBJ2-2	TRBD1	TGTGCCAGCAGCCCAAAAAACAGGGGTTGGACCGGGGAGCTGTTTTTT	CASSPKNRGWTGELFF
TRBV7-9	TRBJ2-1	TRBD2	TGTGCCAGCACTAGGCGGGGGGGCGAGCAGTTCTTC	CASTRRGGEQFF
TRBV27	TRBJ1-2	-	TGTGCCAGCAGCCTAGACAGGTCTTATGGCTACACCTTC	CASSLDRSYGYTF
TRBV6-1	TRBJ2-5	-	TGTGCCAGCAGTACACAGGGTAGGGAGACCCAGTACTTC	CASSTQGRETQYF
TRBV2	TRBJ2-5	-	TGTGCCAGCAGTAGGAGATTTAGGGGGGAGACCCAGTACTTC	CASSRRFRGETQYF
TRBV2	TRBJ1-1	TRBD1	TGTGCCAGCAGTTACCGACAGGGGCGCATCAACACTGAAGCTTTCTTT	CASSYRQGRINTEAFF
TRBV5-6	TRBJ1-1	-	TGTGCCAGCAGCCCGAAGGGGAGGACTGAAGCTTTCTTT	CASSPKGRTEAFF
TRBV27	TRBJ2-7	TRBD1	TGTGCCAGCAGTTCCGCCGACAGGGAAGCCACTTACGAGCAGTACTTC	CASSSADREATYEQYF
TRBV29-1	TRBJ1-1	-	TGCAGCGTTGGAAAGGGGAACGCTCTGAGTGTCACTGAAGCTTTCTTT	CSVGKGNALSVTEAFF
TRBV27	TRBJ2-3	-	TGTGCCAGCAGTTTAGGAGGGCAGGAGAAGGCGTTACTCACAGATACGCAGTATTTT	CASSLGGQEKALLTDTQYF
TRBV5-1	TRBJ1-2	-	TGCGCCAGCAGCTTGGACAGTCAATACTATGGCTACACCTTC	CASSLDSQYYGYTF